One and the same sample provided the 4 T cell receptor beta chains below, sequenced in a study of blood T cell repertoires in COVID-19. Here immunoSEQ multiplex PCR was the method, and the copy in TCRdb shows in-frame clones only, minus some. The data show approximately 220,000 clones, 86% seen once. The sequenced sample consisted of PBMCs or T cells enriched from blood (not recorded which). The receptors were sampled from a woman between 40 and 50 years old with acute COVID-19.

This clone showed up just once. V is TRBV9 and J is TRBJ2-7, with 8 bases aligning to TRBD1. The CDR3 is 14 residues long. J was trimmed by 2 bases and V by 0 bases; bases with no gene match: 1. The germline CDR1 and CDR2 sequences are SGDLS and YYNGEE. The CDR3, as DNA: TGTGCCAGCAGCGTAGGGGACAGGACCTACGAGCAGTACTTC. Translation: CASSVGDRTYEQYF.

The chain uses TRBV19 and TRBJ2-1; 14 nucleotides match TRBD2. The CDR3 sequence is 15 residues long. V shed 4 bases, J shed 9 bases, and the junction held 5 bases outside the gene matches. Germline V gives CDR1 LNHDA, CDR2 SQIVND (reference sequence). CDR3 residues: CASSKTSGREIEQFF. DNA for the CDR3: TGTGCCAGTAGTAAGACTAGCGGGAGGGAAATTGAGCAGTTCTTC.

This chain connects TRBV30 to TRBJ2-1; 10 nucleotides align to TRBD2. CDR1 and CDR2 (germline): GTSNPN, SVGIG (reference sequence). After removal of 2 bases from V and 3 bases from J, the junction contained 16 bases not matched to a gene. The CDR3 totals 19 residues. Written as DNA, the CDR3 is TGTGCCTGGAGTCCGTTACGTTCCGGGACTAGCGAGATCTACAATGAGCAGTTCTTC. Translating gives CAWSPLRSGTSEIYNEQFF.

This clone was counted a few times. The rearrangement uses TRBV7-3 and TRBJ2-7; 13 positions agree with TRBD2. Germline V gene lookup returns CDR1 SGHTA and CDR2 FQGTGA. V gave up 2 bases and J gave up 4 bases; unmatched junction bases: 2. The CDR3 runs to 15 residues. The CDR3: CASSLGLAGVYEQYF. The CDR3 DNA follows: TGTGCCAGCAGCTTAGGACTAGCGGGAGTATACGAGCAGTACTTC.